This TCR beta chain comes out of a study of T cell changes during pregnancy in multiple sclerosis. Details on this clone: This same CDR3 is encoded by further DNA sequences in the sample.

The CDR3 is 13 amino acids. Germline assignment: CDR1 SEHNR and CDR2 FQNEAQ (reference sequence). The V and J ends lost 1 base and 2 bases respectively, with 6 bases between them. The protocol was immunoSEQ multiplex PCR, while the TCRdb copy is restricted to in-frame clones and leaves out a portion. The data show some 50,000 clones, about 90% seen once. The specimen was peripheral blood, collected in the first trimester of pregnancy. The receptor was derived from a female donor in good health, enrolled as a control in a pregnancy study. V usage is TRBV7-9 and J usage is TRBJ2-7; D is uncertain. The chain's CDR3 is CASSLGLAYEQYF. The CDR3 DNA is TGTGCCAGCAGCTTAGGCCTAGCCTACGAGCAGTACTTC.